The 16 T cell receptor beta chains in this list originate from one sample, sequenced in a study of blood T cell repertoires in COVID-19. The table came from immunoSEQ multiplex PCR; TCRdb's copy has only in-frame clones and leaves some out. The repertoire holds 150,000 to 200,000 clones, with approximately 88% as singletons. Sample: PBMCs or T cells enriched from blood (not recorded which). These receptors originate from a woman under 30 who had recovered from COVID-19.

The V gene is TRBV25-1, the J gene TRBJ1-5; D gene uncertain. Trimming took 3 bases from V and 1 from J, leaving 13 bases between them. Germline lookup yields CDR1 MGHDK and CDR2 SYGVNS. The CDR3 extends over 16 amino acids. The CDR3 region is CASSDNSRGSNQPQHF. Here the CDR3 DNA reads TGTGCCAGCAGTGATAATTCCAGAGGAAGCAATCAGCCCCAGCATTTT.

This rearrangement joins TRBV5-4 to TRBJ2-3, with a possible D match to TRBD1 (5 bases). CDR3 length: 13 amino acids. V was cut by 6 bases and J by 2 bases, with 10 bases left in between. The germline gives CDR1 SGHNT, CDR2 YYREEE (reference sequence). The DNA of the CDR3 is TGTGCCAGCACCCATGGGGCCACAGATACGCAGTATTTT. This sequence encodes CASTHGATDTQYF.

The V gene is TRBV3-1 (or the pseudogene TRBV3-2), the J gene TRBJ2-7, with D hard to call. This CDR3 is built from 14 residues. The V and J ends lost 1 base and 1 base respectively, with 8 bases between them. CDR1 and CDR2 from the germline V gene are LGHDT and YNNKEL (reference sequence). In nucleotides, the CDR3 is TGTGCCAGCAGCCAAGGGAGTATTTCCTACGAGCAGTACTTC. It encodes CASSQGSISYEQYF.

V and J are TRBV7-9 and TRBJ1-4; D may be TRBD1 (6 bases). Germline lookup yields CDR1 SEHNR and CDR2 FQNEAQ (reference sequence). Deletions cut 3 bases from V and 3 bases from J, with 11 bases between. This CDR3 has 15 residues. The CDR3 reads CASSFTGTPNEKLFF. Written as DNA, the CDR3 is TGTGCCAGCAGCTTTACAGGGACCCCTAATGAAAAACTGTTTTTT.

The V and J genes are TRBV28 and TRBJ2-1; 10 positions agree with TRBD1. From germline, CDR1 is MDHEN and CDR2 SYDVKM. The junction had 12 bases not matched to a gene; V was cut back by 3 bases and J by 10 bases. The CDR3 is 16 residues long. CDR3 sequence reads: CASSFLGTGDKGEQFF. CDR3 bases: TGTGCCAGCAGTTTCCTTGGGACAGGGGATAAAGGGGAGCAGTTCTTC.

CDR3 protein: CSVESVWGVGSYNEQFF. As DNA, the CDR3 is TGCAGCGTTGAATCTGTATGGGGGGTGGGTTCCTACAATGAGCAGTTCTTC. V gene TRBV29-1 combines with J gene TRBJ2-1, with D maybe TRBD2 (6 bases). Germline-derived CDR1 and CDR2 are SQVTM and ANQGSEA. The CDR3 spans 17 residues. Trimming shortened V by 2 bases and J by 1 base, and 18 bases separated the two germline ends.

V gene TRBV4-3 combines with J gene TRBJ1-2; a weak D match, TRBD1 (6 bases). V was shortened by 11 bases and J by 3 bases, with 28 bases between the two germline ends. Germline lookup yields CDR1 LGHNA and CDR2 YSLEER. The CDR3 is 17 residues long. In DNA, the CDR3 is TGCGCCCGCCGCCCTCGGGGGGGGGCAGGGATAGACTATGGCTACACCTTC. It translates to CARRPRGGAGIDYGYTF.

This clone was detected once. The V gene is TRBV4-1, the J gene TRBJ2-1; TRBD2 aligns across 14 bases. CDR1 and CDR2 from the germline V gene are MGHRA and YSYEKL. There are 16 residues in the CDR3. V gave up 3 bases and J gave up 6 bases; unmatched junction bases: 4. CDR3 sequence reads: CASSHGTSGSFNEQFF. CDR3 DNA: TGCGCCAGCAGCCATGGGACTAGCGGGAGTTTCAATGAGCAGTTCTTC.

CDR3 nucleotide sequence: TGTGCCAGTAGTCTACACGCGGAAGCCTCAGGAAACACCATATATTTT. This translates into CASSLHAEASGNTIYF. The chain combines TRBV19 with TRBJ1-3, with D uncertain. The CDR3 is 16 amino acids. Between the trimmed V and J ends, which lost 5 bases and 4 bases, there was a span of 18 bases. From germline, CDR1 is LNHDA and CDR2 SQIVND (reference sequence). The full variable domain, rest sourced from reference TRBV19 and TRBJ1-3, is DGGITQSPKYLFRKEGQNVTLSCEQNLNHDAMYWYRQDPGQGLRLIYYSQIVNDFQKGDIAEGYSVSREKKESFPLTVTSAQKNPTAFYLCASSLHAEASGNTIYFGEGSWLTVV.

This chain connects TRBV19 to TRBJ2-3; 7 bases map to TRBD1. V lost 4 bases to trimming and J lost 2 bases; unmatched junction nucleotides: 9. Germline V gives CDR1 LNHDA, CDR2 SQIVND (reference sequence). The CDR3 spans 16 residues. This CDR3 reads CASSSGNRGYTDTQYF. The CDR3 DNA reads as TGTGCCAGTAGTAGTGGAAACAGGGGCTACACAGATACGCAGTATTTT.

The V and J genes are TRBV3-1 (or the pseudogene TRBV3-2) and TRBJ1-2, with D hard to call. This CDR3 is built from 14 residues. The V and J ends lost 4 bases and 6 bases respectively, with 15 bases between them. Germline CDR1 is LGHDT and CDR2 is YNNKEL (reference sequence). CDR3 bases: TGTGCCAGCAGCCTCAGGCACTCACCGAATGGCTACACCTTC. Translation: CASSLRHSPNGYTF.

The rearrangement joins TRBV6-5 to TRBJ1-4; 7 bases match TRBD1. The CDR3 has 15 amino acids. V trimming: 6 bases; J trimming: 7 bases; junction bases outside the gene matches: 11. The germline CDR1 and CDR2 sequences are MNHEY and SVGAGI. CDR3 DNA: TGTGCCAGCAGCCCACTGACAGGGAGCTCTGAAAAACTGTTTTTT. It yields the protein CASSPLTGSSEKLFF.

The rearrangement links TRBV7-2 to TRBJ2-2; tentative D call: TRBD2 (6 bases). The germline CDR1 and CDR2 sequences are SGHTA and FQGNSA. Trimming took 2 bases from V and 6 from J, leaving 10 bases between them. The CDR3 totals 14 residues. For the CDR3, the DNA is TGTGCCAGCAGCTTACCTCGGGGGTCCGGGGAGCTGTTTTTT. Protein sequence: CASSLPRGSGELFF. Combining the CDR3 with reference TRBV7-2 and TRBJ2-2 gives the whole variable domain GAGVSQSPSNKVTEKGKDVELRCDPISGHTALYWYRQSLGQGLEFLIYFQGNSAPDKSGLPSDRFSAERTGGSVSTLTIQRTQQEDSAVYLCASSLPRGSGELFFGEGSRLTVL.

The V call is TRBV19, the J call TRBJ2-5; TRBD2 matches 9 bases. The germline V gene encodes CDR1 LNHDA and CDR2 SQIVND (reference sequence). The CDR3 sequence is 15 residues long. After removal of 3 bases from V and 1 base from J, the junction contained 3 bases not matched to a gene. CDR3 amino acids: CASSIKREVQETQYF. The CDR3 DNA reads as TGTGCCAGTAGTATCAAGCGGGAGGTCCAAGAGACCCAGTACTTC.

The chain couples TRBV11-2 to TRBJ2-1; D gene ambiguous. CDR1 is SGHAT, CDR2 FQNNGV, per germline. The CDR3 is 12 residues long. V was trimmed by 3 bases and J by 4 bases, leaving 4 bases between them. The CDR3 region has the DNA TGTGCCAGCAGCTTTCCGTACAATGAGCAGTTCTTC. Translating it yields CASSFPYNEQFF.

The chain couples TRBV2 to TRBJ2-7; possible D gene TRBD1, 5 bases. V lost 4 bases to trimming and J lost 5 bases, with 12 bases between them. CDR3 length: 13 residues. The germline CDR1 and CDR2 sequences are SNHLY and FYNNEI. In DNA, the CDR3 is TGTGCCAGCAGTGTGAACAGGCGAGACGAGCAGTACTTC. Residues: CASSVNRRDEQYF.